The source of this T cell receptor beta chain is a study of pediatric ulcerative colitis. Trimming stripped 3 bases from V and 5 bases from J, with 17 bases between. Germline CDR1 MNHNS, CDR2 SASEGT. This CDR3 comprises 16 residues. Sequencing was performed with immunoSEQ multiplex PCR; in TCRdb, only in-frame clones are kept and a portion is missing. The top ten clones hold around 1.5% of a sample with about 60,000 clones, over 80% of them seen once. Comment on this clone: What it binds is unknown.

Points from the study as a whole: Substantially fewer templates came from a couple of patients' blood samples. Ulcerative colitis patients shared more blood-rectal clones than controls.

This clonotype was obtained from a boy aged 5-17 years who was a control in a study of pediatric ulcerative colitis. This chain links TRBV6-1 with TRBJ1-5; D remains unclear. The material sequenced was blood. The CDR3 DNA is TGTGCCAGCAGTGACCCCGGGCGAGGGCAGGATCAGCCCCAGCATTTT. Its translation: CASSDPGRGQDQPQHF.